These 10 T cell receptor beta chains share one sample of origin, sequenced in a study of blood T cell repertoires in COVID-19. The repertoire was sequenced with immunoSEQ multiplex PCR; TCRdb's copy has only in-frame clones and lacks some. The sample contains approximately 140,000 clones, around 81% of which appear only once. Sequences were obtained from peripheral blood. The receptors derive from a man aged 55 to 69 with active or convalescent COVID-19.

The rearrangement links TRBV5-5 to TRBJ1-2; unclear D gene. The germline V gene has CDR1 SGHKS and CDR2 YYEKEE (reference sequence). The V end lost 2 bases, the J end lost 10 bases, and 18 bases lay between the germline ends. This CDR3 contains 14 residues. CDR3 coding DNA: TGTGCCAGCAGCTTTGTGGGCTCCCGTCAAGACTACACCTTC. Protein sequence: CASSFVGSRQDYTF.

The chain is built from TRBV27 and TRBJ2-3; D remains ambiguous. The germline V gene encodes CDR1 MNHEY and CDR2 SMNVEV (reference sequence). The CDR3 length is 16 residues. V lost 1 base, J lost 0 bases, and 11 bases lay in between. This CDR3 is CASSLFSPTSTDTQYF. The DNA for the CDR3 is TGTGCCAGCAGTTTATTTTCCCCAACTAGCACAGATACGCAGTATTTT.

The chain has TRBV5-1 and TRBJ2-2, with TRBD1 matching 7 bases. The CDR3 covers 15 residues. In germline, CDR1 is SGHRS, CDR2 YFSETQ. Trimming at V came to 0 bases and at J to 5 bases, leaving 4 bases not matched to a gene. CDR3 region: CASSLEPQGTGELFF. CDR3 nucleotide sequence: TGCGCCAGCAGCTTGGAACCACAGGGGACCGGGGAGCTGTTTTTT.

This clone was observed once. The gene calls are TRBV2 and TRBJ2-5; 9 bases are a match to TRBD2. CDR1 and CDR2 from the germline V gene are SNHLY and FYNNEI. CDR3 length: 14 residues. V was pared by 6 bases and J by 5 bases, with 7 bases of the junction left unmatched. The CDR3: CASRSGRSQETQYF. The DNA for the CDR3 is TGTGCCAGCAGGAGCGGGAGGTCTCAGGAGACCCAGTACTTC.

The CDR3 protein is CASSPILAGGLNTQYF. CDR3 sequence (DNA): TGTGCCAGCAGCCCGATCCTGGCGGGAGGACTAAATACGCAGTATTTT. This sequence joins TRBV7-2 and TRBJ2-3, with TRBD2 matching 8 bases. The V segment lost 5 bases and the J segment 7 bases; nucleotides outside the gene matches: 14. This CDR3 region has 16 residues. Germline V gene data show CDR1 as SGHTA and CDR2 as FQGNSA.

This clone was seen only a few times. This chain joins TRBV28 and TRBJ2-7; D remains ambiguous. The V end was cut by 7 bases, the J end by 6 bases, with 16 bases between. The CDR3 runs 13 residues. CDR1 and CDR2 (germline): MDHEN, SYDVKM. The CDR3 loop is CASNRGETGEQYF. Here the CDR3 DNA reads TGTGCCAGCAACCGAGGAGAGACGGGCGAGCAGTACTTC.

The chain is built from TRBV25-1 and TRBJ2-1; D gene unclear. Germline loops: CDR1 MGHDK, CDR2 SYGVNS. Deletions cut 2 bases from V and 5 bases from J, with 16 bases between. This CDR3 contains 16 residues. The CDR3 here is CASSEPQLHLDNEQFF. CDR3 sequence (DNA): TGTGCCAGCAGTGAACCCCAGCTCCACCTAGACAATGAGCAGTTCTTC.

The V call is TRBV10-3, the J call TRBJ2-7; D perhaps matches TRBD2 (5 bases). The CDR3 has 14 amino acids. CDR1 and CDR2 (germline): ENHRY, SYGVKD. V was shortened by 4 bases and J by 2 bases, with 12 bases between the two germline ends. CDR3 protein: CAISGRRRTYEQYF. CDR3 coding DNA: TGTGCCATCAGTGGTAGACGGAGGACCTACGAGCAGTACTTC.

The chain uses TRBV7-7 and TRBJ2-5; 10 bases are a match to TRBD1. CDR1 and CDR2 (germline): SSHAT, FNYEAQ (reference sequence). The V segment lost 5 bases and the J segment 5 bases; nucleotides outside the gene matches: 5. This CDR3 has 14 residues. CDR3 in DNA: TGTGCCAGCAGCCCGGACAGGGGGATCGAGACCCAGTACTTC. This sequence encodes CASSPDRGIETQYF.

The CDR3 here is CASSVGGGSSYNEQFF. The CDR3 DNA follows: TGTGCCAGCAGCGTGGGTGGCGGGAGCTCCTACAATGAGCAGTTCTTC. This chain connects TRBV5-4 to TRBJ2-1; 7 bases are a match to TRBD2. CDR3 length equals 16 residues. The V segment lost 4 bases and the J segment 0 bases; nucleotides outside the gene matches: 7. Germline values: CDR1 SGHNT, CDR2 YYREEE (reference sequence).